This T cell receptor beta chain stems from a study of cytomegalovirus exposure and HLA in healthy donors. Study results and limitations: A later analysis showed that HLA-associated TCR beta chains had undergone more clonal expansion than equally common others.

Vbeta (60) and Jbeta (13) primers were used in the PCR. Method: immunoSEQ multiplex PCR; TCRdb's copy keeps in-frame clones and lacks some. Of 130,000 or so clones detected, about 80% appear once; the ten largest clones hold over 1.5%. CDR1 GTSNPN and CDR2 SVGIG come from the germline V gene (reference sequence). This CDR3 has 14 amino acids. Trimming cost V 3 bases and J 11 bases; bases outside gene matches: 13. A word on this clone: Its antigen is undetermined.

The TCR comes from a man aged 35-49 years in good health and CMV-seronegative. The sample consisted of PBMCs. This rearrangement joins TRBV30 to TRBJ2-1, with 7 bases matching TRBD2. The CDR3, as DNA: TGTGCCTGGAGAGCGTCCAGCGGGGTCCGTCAGCAGTTCTTC. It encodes CAWRASSGVRQQFF.